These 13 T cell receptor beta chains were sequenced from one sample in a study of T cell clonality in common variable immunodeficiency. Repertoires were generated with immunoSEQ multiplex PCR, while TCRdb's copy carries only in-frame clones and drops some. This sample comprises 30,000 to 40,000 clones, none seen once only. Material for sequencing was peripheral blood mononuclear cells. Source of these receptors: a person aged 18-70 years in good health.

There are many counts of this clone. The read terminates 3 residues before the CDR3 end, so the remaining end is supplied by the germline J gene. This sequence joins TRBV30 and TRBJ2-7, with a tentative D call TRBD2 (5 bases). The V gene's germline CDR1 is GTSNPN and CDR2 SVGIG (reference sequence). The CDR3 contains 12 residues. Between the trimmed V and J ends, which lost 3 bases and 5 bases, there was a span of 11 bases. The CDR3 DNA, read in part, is TGTGCCTGGAGCCTACTAGGGAACGAG. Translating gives CAWSLLGNE. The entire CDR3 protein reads CAWSLLGNEQYF.

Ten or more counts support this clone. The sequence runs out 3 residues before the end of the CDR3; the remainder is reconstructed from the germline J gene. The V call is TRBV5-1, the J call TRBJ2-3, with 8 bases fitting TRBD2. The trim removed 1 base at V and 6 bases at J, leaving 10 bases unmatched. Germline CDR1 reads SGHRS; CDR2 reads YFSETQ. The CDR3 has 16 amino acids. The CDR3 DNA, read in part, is TGCGCCAGCAGCTTGTCGGGGGGGAGGACTTCTGATACG. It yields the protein CASSLSGGRTSDT. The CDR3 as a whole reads CASSLSGGRTSDTQYF.

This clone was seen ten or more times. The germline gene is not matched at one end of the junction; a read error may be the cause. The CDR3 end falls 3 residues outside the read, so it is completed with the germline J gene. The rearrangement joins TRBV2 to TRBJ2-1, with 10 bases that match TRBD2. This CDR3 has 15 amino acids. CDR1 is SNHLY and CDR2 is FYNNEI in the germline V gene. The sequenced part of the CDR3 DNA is TGTGCCAGCAGGGAAGGACTAGCGGTCTACAATGAG. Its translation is CASREGLAVYNE. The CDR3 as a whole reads CASREGLAVYNEQFF.

CDR3 DNA, as far as it was read: TGCACCCCTGGGACACATTACAATCAGCCC. It yields the protein CTPGTHYNQP. The whole CDR3 protein reads CTPGTHYNQPQHF. The chain joins TRBV29-1 to TRBJ1-5; TRBD1 is a possible D gene (6 bases). The CDR3 end falls 3 residues outside the read, so it is completed with the germline J gene. Germline CDR1 SQVTM, CDR2 ANQGSEA. The CDR3 runs to 13 residues. The complete variable domain, with remaining parts taken from reference TRBV29-1 and TRBJ1-5, reads SAVISQKPSRDICQRGTSLTIQCQVDSQVTMMFWYRQQPGQSLTLIATANQGSEATYESGFVIDKFPISRPNLTFSTLTVSNMSPEDSSIYLCTPGTHYNQPQHFGDGTRLSIL.

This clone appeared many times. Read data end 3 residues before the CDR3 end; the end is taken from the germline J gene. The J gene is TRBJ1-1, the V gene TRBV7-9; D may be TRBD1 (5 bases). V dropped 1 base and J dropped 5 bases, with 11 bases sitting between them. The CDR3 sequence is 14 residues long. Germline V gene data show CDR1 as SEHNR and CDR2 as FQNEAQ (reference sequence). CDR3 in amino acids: CASSLVGAGTEAFF. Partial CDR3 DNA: TGTGCCAGCAGCTTAGTCGGCGCAGGGACTGAA.

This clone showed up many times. Partial CDR3 DNA: TGTGCCAGCGGCCCCCGACAGGGTTTGGCCAATGAG. It yields the protein CASGPRQGLANE. The complete CDR3 reads CASGPRQGLANEQFF. J is TRBJ2-1 and V is TRBV7-9, with 7 bases aligning to TRBD1. The DNA ends 3 residues before the CDR3 does, and the rest of the CDR3 is filled in from the germline J gene. After removal of 8 bases from V and 6 bases from J, the junction contained 13 bases not matched to a gene. The germline V gene has CDR1 SEHNR and CDR2 FQNEAQ (reference sequence). CDR3 size: 15 residues.

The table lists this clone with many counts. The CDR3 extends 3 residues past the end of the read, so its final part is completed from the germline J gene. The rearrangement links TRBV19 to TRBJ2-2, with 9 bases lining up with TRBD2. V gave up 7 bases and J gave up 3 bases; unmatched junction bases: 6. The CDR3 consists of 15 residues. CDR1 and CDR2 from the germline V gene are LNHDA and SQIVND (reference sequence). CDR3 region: CASTSREGHTGELFF. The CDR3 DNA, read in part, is TGTGCCAGTACCTCGCGGGAGGGCCACACCGGGGAG.

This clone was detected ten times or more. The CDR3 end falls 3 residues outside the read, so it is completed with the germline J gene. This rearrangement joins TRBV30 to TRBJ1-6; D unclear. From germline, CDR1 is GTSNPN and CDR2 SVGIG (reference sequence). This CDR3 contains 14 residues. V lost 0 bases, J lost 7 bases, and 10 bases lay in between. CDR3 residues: CAWSVLRPNSPLHF. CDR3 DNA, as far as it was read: TGTGCCTGGAGTGTTCTGCGGCCCAATTCACCC.

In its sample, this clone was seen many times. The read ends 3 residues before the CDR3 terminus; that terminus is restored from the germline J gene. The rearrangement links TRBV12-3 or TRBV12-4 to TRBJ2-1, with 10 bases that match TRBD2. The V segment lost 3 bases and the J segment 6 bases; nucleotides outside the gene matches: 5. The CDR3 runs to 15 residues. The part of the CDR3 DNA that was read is TGTGCCAGCAGTTTTTCTAGCGGGAGAGTCAATGAG. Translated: CASSFSSGRVNE. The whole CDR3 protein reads CASSFSSGRVNEQFF.

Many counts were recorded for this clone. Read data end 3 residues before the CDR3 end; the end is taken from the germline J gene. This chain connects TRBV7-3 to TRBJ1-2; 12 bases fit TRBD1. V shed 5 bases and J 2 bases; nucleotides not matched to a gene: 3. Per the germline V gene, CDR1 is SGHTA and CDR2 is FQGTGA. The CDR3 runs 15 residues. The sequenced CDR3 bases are TGTGCCAGCAGCGTGGGACAGGGGGCCAACTATGGC. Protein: CASSVGQGANYG. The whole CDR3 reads CASSVGQGANYGYTF.

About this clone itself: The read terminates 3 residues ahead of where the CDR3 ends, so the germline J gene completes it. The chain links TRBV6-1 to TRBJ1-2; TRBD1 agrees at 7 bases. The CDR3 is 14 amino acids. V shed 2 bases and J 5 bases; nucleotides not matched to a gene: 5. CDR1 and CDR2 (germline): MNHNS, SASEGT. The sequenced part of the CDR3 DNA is TGTGCCAGCAGTGAAACAGTCAGGGGGTATGGC. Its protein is CASSETVRGYG. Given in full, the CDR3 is CASSETVRGYGYTF.

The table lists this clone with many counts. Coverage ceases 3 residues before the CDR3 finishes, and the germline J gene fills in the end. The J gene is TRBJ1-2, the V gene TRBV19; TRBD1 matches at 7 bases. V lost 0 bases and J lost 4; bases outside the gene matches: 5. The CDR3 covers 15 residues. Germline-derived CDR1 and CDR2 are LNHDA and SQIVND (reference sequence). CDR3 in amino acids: CASSIDAGGFYGYTF. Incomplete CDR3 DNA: TGTGCCAGTAGTATAGATGCAGGGGGATTCTATGGC.

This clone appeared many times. The CDR3 bases that were read are TGCGCCAGCAGGCCGACAGCTTACTATGGC. It is translated as CASRPTAYYG. The full-length CDR3 reads as CASRPTAYYGYTF. The chain employs TRBV5-1 and TRBJ1-2, with D possibly matching TRBD1 (5 bases). The read gets to within 3 residues of the CDR3 end, and the germline J gene fills in the rest. Germline V gives CDR1 SGHRS, CDR2 YFSETQ. V lost 5 bases to trimming and J lost 3 bases, with 11 bases between them. The length of the CDR3 is 13 residues.